The clone carrying this TCR beta chain was observed a few times. Its antigen is not identified. The record originates from a study of beta chain features in type 1 diabetes. The study, taken as a whole, reports: Researchers reported that naive, central memory and Treg TCRB repertoires appeared more similar in patients than in healthy donors.

Researchers reported sorting CD4+ naive, central memory, regulatory and stem cell-like memory cells via CD45RO/CCR7/CD25/CD127/CD95/CD27. Sequenced material consisted of expressed TCRB transcripts (all of the isolated RNA was reverse transcribed). Data came from immunoSEQ multiplex PCR; TCRdb stores just in-frame clones and leaves some out. The sample carries about 260,000 clones, under 70% recorded once. The sample was naive CD4+ T cells from blood. The TCR comes from a young man in good health.

The CDR3 DNA follows: TGTGCCAGCAAAGCGGGGCACTACAATGAGCAGTTCTTC. This codes for CASKAGHYNEQFF. The chain combines TRBV25-1 with TRBJ2-1; 7 positions agree with TRBD2. The CDR3 runs to 13 residues. Looked up from germline, CDR1 is MGHDK and CDR2 is SYGVNS. Unmatched junction bases numbered 3, after V lost 7 bases and J lost 3 bases.